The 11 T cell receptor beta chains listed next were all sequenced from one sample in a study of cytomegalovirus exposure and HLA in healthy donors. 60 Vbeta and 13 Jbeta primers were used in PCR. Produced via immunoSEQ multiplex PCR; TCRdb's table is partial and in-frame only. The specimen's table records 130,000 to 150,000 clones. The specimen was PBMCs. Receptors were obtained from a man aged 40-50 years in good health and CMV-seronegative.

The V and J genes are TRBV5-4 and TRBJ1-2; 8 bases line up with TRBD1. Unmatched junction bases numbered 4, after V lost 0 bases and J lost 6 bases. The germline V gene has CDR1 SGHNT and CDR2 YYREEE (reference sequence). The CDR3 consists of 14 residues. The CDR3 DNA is TGTGCCAGCAGCTTGGGAGACAGGGGCGATGGCTACACCTTC. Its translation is CASSLGDRGDGYTF.

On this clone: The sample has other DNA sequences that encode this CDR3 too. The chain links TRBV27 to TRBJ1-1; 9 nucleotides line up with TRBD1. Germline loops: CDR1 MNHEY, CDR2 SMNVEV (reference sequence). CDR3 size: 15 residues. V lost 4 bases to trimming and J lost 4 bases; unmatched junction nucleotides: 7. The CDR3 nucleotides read TGTGCCAGCAGTTCCTGGACAGGGGTGGGCACTGAAGCTTTCTTT. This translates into CASSSWTGVGTEAFF.

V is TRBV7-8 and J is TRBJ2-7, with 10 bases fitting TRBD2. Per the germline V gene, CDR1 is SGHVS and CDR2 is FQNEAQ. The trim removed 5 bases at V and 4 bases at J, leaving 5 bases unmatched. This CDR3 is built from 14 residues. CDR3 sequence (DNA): TGTGCCAGCAGCGCAGCGACTAGCGGGTACGAGCAGTACTTC. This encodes CASSAATSGYEQYF. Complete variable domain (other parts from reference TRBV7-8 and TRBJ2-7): GAGVSQSPRYKVAKRGQDVALRCDPISGHVSLFWYQQALGQGPEFLTYFQNEAQLDKSGLPSDRFFAERPEGSVSTLKIQRTQQEDSAVYLCASSAATSGYEQYFGPGTRLTVT.

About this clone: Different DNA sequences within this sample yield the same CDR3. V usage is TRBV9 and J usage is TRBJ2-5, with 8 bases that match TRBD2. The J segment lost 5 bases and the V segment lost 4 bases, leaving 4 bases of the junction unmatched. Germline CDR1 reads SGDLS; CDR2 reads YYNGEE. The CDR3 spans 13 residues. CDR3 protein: CASSPGGQETQYF. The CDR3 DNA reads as TGTGCCAGCAGCCCGGGGGGGCAGGAGACCCAGTACTTC.

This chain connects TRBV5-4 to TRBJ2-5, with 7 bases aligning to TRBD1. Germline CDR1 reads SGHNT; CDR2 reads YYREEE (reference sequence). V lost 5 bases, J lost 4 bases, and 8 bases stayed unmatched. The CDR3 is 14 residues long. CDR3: CASRPGTDIETQYF. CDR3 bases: TGTGCCAGCAGACCCGGGACAGACATAGAGACCCAGTACTTC.

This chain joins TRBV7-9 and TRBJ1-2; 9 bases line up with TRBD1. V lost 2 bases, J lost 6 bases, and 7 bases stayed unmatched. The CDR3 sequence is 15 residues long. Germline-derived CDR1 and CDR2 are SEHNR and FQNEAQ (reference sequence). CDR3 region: CASSLSDRGEDGYTF. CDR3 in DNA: TGTGCCAGCAGCTTATCGGACAGGGGAGAGGATGGCTACACCTTC.

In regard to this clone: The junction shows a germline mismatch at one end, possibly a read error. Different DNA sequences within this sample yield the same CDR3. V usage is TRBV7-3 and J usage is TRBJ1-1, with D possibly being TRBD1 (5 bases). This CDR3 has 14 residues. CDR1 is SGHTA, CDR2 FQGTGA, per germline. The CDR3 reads CASSSQGQNTEAFF. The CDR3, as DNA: TGTGCCAGCAGCTCCCAGGGTCAGAACACTGAGGCTTTCTTT.

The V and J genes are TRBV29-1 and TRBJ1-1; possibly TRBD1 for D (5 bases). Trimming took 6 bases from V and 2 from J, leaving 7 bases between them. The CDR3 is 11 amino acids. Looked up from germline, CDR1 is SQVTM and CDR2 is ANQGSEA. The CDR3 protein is CSVTGNTEAFF. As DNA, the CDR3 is TGCAGCGTAACAGGAAACACTGAAGCTTTCTTT.

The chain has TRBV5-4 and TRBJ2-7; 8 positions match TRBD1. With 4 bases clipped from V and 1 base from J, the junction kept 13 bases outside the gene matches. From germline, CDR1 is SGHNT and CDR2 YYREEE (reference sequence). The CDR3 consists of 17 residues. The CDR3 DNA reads TGTGCCAGCAGCCAAAAAACCGGACAGGGATTTTCCTACGAGCAGTACTTC. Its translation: CASSQKTGQGFSYEQYF.

CDR3 sequence: CSVGGIIQETQYF. Here the CDR3 DNA reads TGCAGCGTGGGAGGGATAATCCAAGAGACCCAGTACTTC. The V and J genes are TRBV29-1 and TRBJ2-5; 7 bases are a match to TRBD2. Germline CDR1 is SQVTM and CDR2 is ANQGSEA. The V segment lost 6 bases and the J segment 1 base; nucleotides outside the gene matches: 5. This CDR3 is 13 amino acids long.

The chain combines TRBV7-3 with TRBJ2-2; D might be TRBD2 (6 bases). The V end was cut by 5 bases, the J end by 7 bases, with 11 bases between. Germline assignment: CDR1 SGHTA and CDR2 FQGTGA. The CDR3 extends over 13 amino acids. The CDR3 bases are TGTGCCAGCAGCCCCGGGACTGGCGGGGAGCTGTTTTTT. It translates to CASSPGTGGELFF.